The T cell receptor beta chain described here comes from a study of T cell responses to AZD1222 COVID-19 vaccine. Sequencing used immunoSEQ multiplex PCR; TCRdb keeps in-frame clones, though not all of them. The sample has 75,000 to 90,000 clones; 92% are singletons. The ends were cut back, 4 bases at V and 1 base at J, with 11 bases in the middle. CDR3 length: 14 residues. Germline lookup yields CDR1 SGHRS and CDR2 YFSETQ. Pooled together were second doses at about 4 or about 12 weeks. The chain joins TRBV5-1 to TRBJ1-1, with D unresolved. The sequence was obtained from an adult who received the AZD1222 COVID-19 vaccine. The sample in question was peripheral blood, obtained 28 days after the second AZD1222 dose. CDR3 sequence: CASSPIPGNTEAFF. The CDR3 bases are TGCGCCAGCAGCCCAATTCCTGGGAACACTGAAGCTTTCTTT.